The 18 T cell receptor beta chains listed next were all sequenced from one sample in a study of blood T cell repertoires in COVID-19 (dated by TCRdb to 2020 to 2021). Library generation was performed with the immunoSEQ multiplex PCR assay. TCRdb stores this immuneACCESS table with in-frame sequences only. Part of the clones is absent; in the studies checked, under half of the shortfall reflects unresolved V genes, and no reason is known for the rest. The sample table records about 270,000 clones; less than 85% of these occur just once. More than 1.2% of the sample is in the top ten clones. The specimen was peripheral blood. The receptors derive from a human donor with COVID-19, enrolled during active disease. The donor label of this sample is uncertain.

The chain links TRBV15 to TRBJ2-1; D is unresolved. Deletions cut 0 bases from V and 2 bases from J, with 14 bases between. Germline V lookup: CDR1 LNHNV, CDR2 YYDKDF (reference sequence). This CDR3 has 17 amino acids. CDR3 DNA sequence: TGTGCCACCAGCAGAGATCAAATGGCAGGCGCCTACAATGAGCAGTTCTTC. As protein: CATSRDQMAGAYNEQFF.

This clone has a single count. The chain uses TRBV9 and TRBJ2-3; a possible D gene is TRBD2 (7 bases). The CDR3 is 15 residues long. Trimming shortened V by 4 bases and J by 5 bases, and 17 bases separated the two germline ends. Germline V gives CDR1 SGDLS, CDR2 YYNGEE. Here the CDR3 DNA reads TGTGCCAGCAGCCCTCTGGGGGGGGCGCAAGATACGCAGTATTTT. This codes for CASSPLGGAQDTQYF.

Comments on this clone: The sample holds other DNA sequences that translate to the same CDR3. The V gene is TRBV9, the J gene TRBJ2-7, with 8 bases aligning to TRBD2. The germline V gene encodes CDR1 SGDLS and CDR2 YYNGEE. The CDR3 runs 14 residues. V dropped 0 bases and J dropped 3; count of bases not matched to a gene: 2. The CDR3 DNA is TGTGCCAGCAGCGTAGCCAGCGGGAGCTACGAGCAGTACTTC. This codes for CASSVASGSYEQYF.

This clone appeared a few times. The CDR3 protein is CASSFGGGVTGELFF. The CDR3 DNA reads as TGTGCCAGCAGCTTCGGAGGGGGCGTCACCGGGGAGCTGTTTTTT. The chain recombines TRBV7-6 with TRBJ2-2; weak D call: TRBD1 (7 bases). Trimming removed 3 bases at V and 4 bases at J, with 12 bases between. This CDR3 is 15 amino acids long. CDR1 and CDR2 (germline): SGHVS, FNYEAQ.

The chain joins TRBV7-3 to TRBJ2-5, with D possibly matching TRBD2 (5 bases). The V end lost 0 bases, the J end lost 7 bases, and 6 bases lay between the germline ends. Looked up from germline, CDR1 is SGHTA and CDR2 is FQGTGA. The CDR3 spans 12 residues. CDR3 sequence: CASSLTGGTQYF. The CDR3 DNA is TGTGCCAGCAGCTTAACCGGAGGGACCCAGTACTTC. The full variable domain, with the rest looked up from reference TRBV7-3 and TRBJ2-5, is GAGVSQTPSNKVTEKGKYVELRCDPISGHTALYWYRQSLGQGPEFLIYFQGTGAADDSGLPNDRFFAVRPEGSVSTLKIQRTERGDSAVYLCASSLTGGTQYFGPGTRLLVL.

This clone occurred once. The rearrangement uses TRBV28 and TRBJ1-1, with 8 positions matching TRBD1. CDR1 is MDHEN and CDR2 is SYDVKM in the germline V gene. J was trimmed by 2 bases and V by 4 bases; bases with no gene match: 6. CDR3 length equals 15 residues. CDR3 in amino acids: CASSSGGQGNTEAFF. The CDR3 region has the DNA TGTGCCAGCAGTTCAGGCGGACAGGGTAACACTGAAGCTTTCTTT. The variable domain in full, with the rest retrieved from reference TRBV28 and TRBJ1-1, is DVKVTQSSRYLVKRTGEKVFLECVQDMDHENMFWYRQDPGLGLRLIYFSYDVKMKEKGDIPEGYSVSREKKERFSLILESASTNQTSMYLCASSSGGQGNTEAFFGQGTRLTVV.

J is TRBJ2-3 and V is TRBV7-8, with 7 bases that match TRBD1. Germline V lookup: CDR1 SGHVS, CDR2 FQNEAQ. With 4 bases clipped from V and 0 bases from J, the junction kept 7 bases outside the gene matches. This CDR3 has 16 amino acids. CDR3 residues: CASSSQGSYSTDTQYF. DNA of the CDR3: TGTGCCAGCAGCTCACAGGGGTCCTATAGCACAGATACGCAGTATTTT.

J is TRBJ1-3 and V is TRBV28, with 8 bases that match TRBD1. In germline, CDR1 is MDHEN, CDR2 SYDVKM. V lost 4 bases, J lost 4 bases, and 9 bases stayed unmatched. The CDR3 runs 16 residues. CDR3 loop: CASSSPGTGSGNTIYF. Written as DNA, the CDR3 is TGTGCCAGCAGTTCGCCCGGGACAGGATCCGGAAACACCATATATTTT.

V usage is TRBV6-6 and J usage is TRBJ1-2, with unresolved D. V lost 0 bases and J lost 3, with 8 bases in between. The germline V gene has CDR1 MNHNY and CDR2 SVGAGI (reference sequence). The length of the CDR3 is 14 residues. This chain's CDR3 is CASSYSGDYYGYTF. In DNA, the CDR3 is TGTGCCAGCAGTTACTCGGGAGATTACTATGGCTACACCTTC.

CDR3 coding DNA: TGTGCCAGCAGCAATAAGCGAGCGGGGGGGACTAGCGGAGGCACAGATACGCAGTATTTT. Residues: CASSNKRAGGTSGGTDTQYF. This chain joins TRBV21-1 and TRBJ2-3; the table names TRBD2, a call not compared with the DNA. TRBV21-1 is shown as a pseudogene. The CDR3 runs to 20 residues.

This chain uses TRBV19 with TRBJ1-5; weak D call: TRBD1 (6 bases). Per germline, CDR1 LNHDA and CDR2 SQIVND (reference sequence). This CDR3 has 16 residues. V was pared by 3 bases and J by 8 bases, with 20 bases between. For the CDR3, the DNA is TGTGCCAGTAGTATGATCGGGCGGCAGGGGAGAGAGCCCCAGCATTTT. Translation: CASSMIGRQGREPQHF.

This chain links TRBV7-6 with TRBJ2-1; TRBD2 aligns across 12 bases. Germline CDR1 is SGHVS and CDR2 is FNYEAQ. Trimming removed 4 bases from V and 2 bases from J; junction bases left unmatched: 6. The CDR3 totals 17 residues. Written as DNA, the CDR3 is TGTGCCAGCAGCTCAACACTAGCGGGAGGAGCCTACAATGAGCAGTTCTTC. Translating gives CASSSTLAGGAYNEQFF. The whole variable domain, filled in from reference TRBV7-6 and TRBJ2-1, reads GAGVSQSPRYKVTKRGQDVALRCDPISGHVSLYWYRQALGQGPEFLTYFNYEAQQDKSGLPNDRFSAERPEGSISTLTIQRTEQRDSAMYRCASSSTLAGGAYNEQFFGPGTRLTVL.

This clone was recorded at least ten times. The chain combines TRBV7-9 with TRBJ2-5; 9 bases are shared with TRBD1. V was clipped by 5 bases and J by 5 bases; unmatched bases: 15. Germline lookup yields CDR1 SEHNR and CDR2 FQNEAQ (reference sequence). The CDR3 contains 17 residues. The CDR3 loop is CASSPQTGGKPGETQYF. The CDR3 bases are TGTGCCAGCAGCCCTCAGACAGGGGGTAAGCCGGGGGAGACCCAGTACTTC.

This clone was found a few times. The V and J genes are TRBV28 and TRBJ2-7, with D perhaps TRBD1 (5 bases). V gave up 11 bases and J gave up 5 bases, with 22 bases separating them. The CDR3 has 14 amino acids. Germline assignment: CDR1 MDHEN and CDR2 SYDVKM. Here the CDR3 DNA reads TGTGCCTCACTTGTGGGGCAGGACAAGAACGAGCAGTACTTC. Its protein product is CASLVGQDKNEQYF.

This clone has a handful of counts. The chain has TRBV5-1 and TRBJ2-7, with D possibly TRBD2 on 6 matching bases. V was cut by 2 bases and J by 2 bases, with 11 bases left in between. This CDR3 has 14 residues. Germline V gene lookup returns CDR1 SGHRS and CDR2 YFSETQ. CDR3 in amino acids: CASSFNSGAYEQYF. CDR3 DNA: TGCGCCAGCAGCTTTAATAGCGGAGCCTACGAGCAGTACTTC.

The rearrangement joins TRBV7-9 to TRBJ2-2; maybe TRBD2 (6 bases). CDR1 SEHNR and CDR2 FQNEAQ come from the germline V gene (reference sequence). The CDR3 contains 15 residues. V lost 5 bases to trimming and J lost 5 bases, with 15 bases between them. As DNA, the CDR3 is TGTGCCAGCAGCCTATCGACTAGTAGGACCGGGGAGCTGTTTTTT. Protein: CASSLSTSRTGELFF.

CDR3 sequence (DNA): TGCGCCAGCAGCTTGGCAGCGGGATTTGAGCAGTTCTTC. Translating gives CASSLAAGFEQFF. The rearrangement uses TRBV5-1 and TRBJ2-1; 7 bases line up with TRBD2. The CDR3 covers 13 residues. The germline gives CDR1 SGHRS, CDR2 YFSETQ. The trim removed 0 bases at V and 9 bases at J, leaving 3 bases unmatched.

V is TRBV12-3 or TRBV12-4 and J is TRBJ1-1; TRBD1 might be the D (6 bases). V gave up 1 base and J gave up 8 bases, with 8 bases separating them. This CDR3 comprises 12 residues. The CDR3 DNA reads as TGTGCCAGCAGTTTAGACAGGGAAGAAGCTTTCTTT. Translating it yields CASSLDREEAFF.